This passage covers 12 T cell receptor beta chains from one sample sequenced in a study of T cells in Graves' hyperthyroidism and ophthalmopathy (dated by TCRdb to between 2018 and 2020). The library came from multiplex PCR. The sequencer was an Illumina HiSeq 2000. TCR beta CDR3 regions were amplified from RNA transcripts. For the first round of RT-PCR on the TCR CDR3, the HTBI primer set was used together with the Qiagen OneStep RT-PCR kit. TCRdb took the public reads, trimmed them with fastp at Q25, ran MiXCR for clone calling and kept in-frame beta chains. Identical CDR3 protein sequences are pooled into one entry, listed with their most common genes and DNA. Within this sample are 300,000 to 350,000 distinct CDR3 sequences, with about 18% of them counted one time only. The leading ten clones occupy 45% to 55% of the sample. The sample taken for sequencing was blood. These receptors all stem from a woman aged 45-65 years with Graves' hyperthyroidism.

The chain joins TRBV20-1 to TRBJ1-3, with TRBD1 as a possible D gene (5 bases). This CDR3 has 11 amino acids. Germline lookup yields CDR1 DFQATT and CDR2 SNEGSKA (reference sequence). The CDR3 nucleotides are TGCAGCGCAGGGTCTGGAAACACCATATATTTT. Translating gives CSAGSGNTIYF.

This clonotype occurred a few times. This sequence joins TRBV4-1 and TRBJ2-5, with 10 bases lining up with TRBD2. The CDR3 loop spans 16 amino acids. Germline CDR1 reads MGHRA; CDR2 reads YSYEKL. The J segment lost 1 base and the V segment lost 4 bases, leaving 6 bases of the junction unmatched. DNA of the CDR3: TGCGCCAGCAGCCCCCGAGGACTAGCGGTCCAAGAGACCCAGTACTTC. Residues: CASSPRGLAVQETQYF.

V gene TRBV6-4 combines with J gene TRBJ1-1; D is perhaps TRBD1 (6 bases). The germline gives CDR1 MRHNA, CDR2 SNTAGT. The CDR3 sequence is 14 residues long. The V end was cut by 10 bases, the J end by 2 bases, with 17 bases between. The CDR3 is CAIDSGHLNTEAFF. As DNA, the CDR3 is TGTGCCATCGATTCGGGACATCTTAACACTGAAGCTTTCTTT.

The sample holds a few counts of this clonotype. This chain joins TRBV7-2 and TRBJ2-5, with 16 bases identical to TRBD2. This CDR3 spans 19 amino acids. Germline lookup yields CDR1 SGHTA and CDR2 FQGNSA. Losses at the gene ends were 0 bases for V and 1 base for J; bases not matched to a gene: 5. As DNA, the CDR3 is TGTGCCAGCAGCTTAGCCGGGACTAGCGGGGGGGGGGGCCAAGAGACCCAGTACTTC. It translates to CASSLAGTSGGGGQETQYF.

The gene calls are TRBV10-3 and TRBJ1-5; D might be TRBD1 (6 bases). Germline V gene lookup returns CDR1 ENHRY and CDR2 SYGVKD. V lost 0 bases and J lost 0, with 12 bases in between. The CDR3 totals 17 residues. The CDR3 here is CAISESRQVHSNQPQHF. The CDR3 DNA reads as TGTGCCATCAGTGAGTCGCGACAGGTACATAGCAATCAGCCCCAGCATTTT.

This clonotype was recorded only once. V and J are TRBV12-3 or TRBV12-4 and TRBJ1-1; TRBD1 agrees at 7 bases. This CDR3 contains 14 residues. The V and J ends lost 2 bases and 6 bases, in that order; junction bases with no gene match: 6. CDR3 protein: CASSLRGRRAEAFF. For the CDR3, the DNA is TGTGCCAGCAGTTTAAGGGGGCGGAGGGCTGAAGCTTTCTTT.

This clonotype was counted between two and nine times. The V gene is TRBV27, the J gene TRBJ1-2, with 9 nucleotides matching TRBD1. This CDR3 region has 15 residues. Looked up from germline, CDR1 is MNHEY and CDR2 is SMNVEV (reference sequence). V was pared by 5 bases and J by 8 bases, with 12 bases of the junction left unmatched. Here the CDR3 reads CASSPDRDRVRGYTF. CDR3 DNA sequence: TGTGCCAGCAGTCCTGACCGGGACAGGGTTCGGGGCTACACCTTC.

This clonotype was seen only a few times. This chain's CDR3 is CASIGQDRYTF. CDR3 nucleotides: TGTGCCAGCATCGGACAGGATCGCTACACCTTC. The J gene is TRBJ1-2, the V gene TRBV28, with 7 bases identical to TRBD1. The germline V gene encodes CDR1 MDHEN and CDR2 SYDVKM. V lost 7 bases and J lost 9; bases outside the gene matches: 5. This CDR3 contains 11 residues.

This clonotype was picked up many times. The chain couples TRBV28 to TRBJ1-4; weak D call: TRBD1 (5 bases). Germline V gene lookup returns CDR1 MDHEN and CDR2 SYDVKM. The CDR3 covers 14 residues. Trimming took 4 bases from V and 3 from J, leaving 9 bases between them. The CDR3 region is CASSSAGPNEKLFF. The DNA for the CDR3 is TGTGCCAGCAGTTCCGCGGGGCCTAATGAAAAACTGTTTTTT.

V and J are TRBV5-1 and TRBJ2-1, with D perhaps matching TRBD2 (6 bases). In germline, CDR1 is SGHRS, CDR2 YFSETQ. This CDR3 is built from 19 residues. V shed 0 bases and J shed 2 bases, with 21 bases lying between them. The CDR3 reads CASSLEVFAAGDPYNEQFF. CDR3 bases: TGCGCCAGCAGCTTGGAAGTTTTCGCAGCGGGCGACCCCTACAATGAGCAGTTCTTC.

This clonotype has at least ten counts. The CDR3 sequence is CASSDGRRTQHF. As DNA, the CDR3 is TGTGCCAGCAGCGACGGACGTCGGACCCAGCATTTT. V usage is TRBV7-8 and J usage is TRBJ1-5, with D unclear. V was trimmed by 5 bases and J by 11 bases, leaving 13 bases between them. The CDR3 runs 12 residues. Germline CDR1 and CDR2: SGHVS and FQNEAQ.

The J gene is TRBJ2-1, the V gene TRBV5-1, with TRBD2 matching 8 bases. With 0 bases clipped from V and 0 bases from J, the junction kept 8 bases outside the gene matches. The germline gives CDR1 SGHRS, CDR2 YFSETQ. The CDR3 covers 18 residues. The CDR3 spells CASSLVPASGYSYNEQFF. DNA of the CDR3: TGCGCCAGCAGCTTGGTCCCCGCTAGCGGGTACTCCTACAATGAGCAGTTCTTC.